This T cell receptor (beta chain) was obtained from a study of vaccination effects on CD4 cells after COVID-19. With respect to this clone: What it recognizes is unknown.

Germline-derived CDR1 and CDR2 are SEHNR and FQNEAQ (reference sequence). The CDR3 runs 16 residues. V dropped 5 bases and J dropped 0; count of bases not matched to a gene: 6. With the ViraFEST assay, the study expanded antigen-specific CD4+ T cells using viral peptide pools, then sequenced them. Culture lasted about ten days before CD4+ T cell isolation. Documented for the person is a PCR-confirmed SARS-CoV-2 infection occurring between March and December 2020. Sequencing was performed with immunoSEQ multiplex PCR; in TCRdb, only in-frame clones are kept and a portion is missing. The sample holds 30,000 to 35,000 clones; under 80% are singletons and the top ten take around 28%.

The sample was CD4+ T cells from PBMCs cultured with a peptide pool, taken before COVID-19 vaccination. The sequence was obtained from a human donor who had a prior SARS-CoV-2 infection. This chain uses TRBV7-9 with TRBJ1-3, with 8 bases lining up with TRBD1. CDR3 sequence: CASSIGQGLSGNTIYF. The CDR3, as DNA: TGTGCCAGCAGCATCGGACAGGGACTCTCTGGAAACACCATATATTTT.